The entry below describes one T cell receptor (beta chain). Its antigen remains unknown. This specimen comes from a study of blood T cells in healthy people across ages. Overall study findings and caveats: Shifts in expanded clonotypes may have been confounded by donor CMV status, which was unknown.

For the second PCR, which ran for about 7 to 11 cycles, a sample-barcoded 5' primer and a J-beta primer mix were used. TCRdb processed the 5' RACE reads anew with MiXCR; each CDR3 protein has one entry. Among roughly 1.4 million distinct CDR3 sequences listed, 59% were seen once. The length of the CDR3 is 15 residues. V dropped 7 bases and J dropped 4 bases, with 17 bases sitting between them. Germline-derived CDR1 and CDR2 are LGHDT and YNNKEL (reference sequence). Material: blood. The chain carries TRBV3-1 and TRBJ2-1; D is perhaps TRBD1 or TRBD2 (5 bases each). This receptor was obtained from a man between 18 and 29 years old in good health. The CDR3 sequence: CASNRRTQGYNEQFF. DNA for the CDR3: TGTGCCAGCAACAGGAGGACGCAAGGGTACAATGAGCAGTTCTTC.